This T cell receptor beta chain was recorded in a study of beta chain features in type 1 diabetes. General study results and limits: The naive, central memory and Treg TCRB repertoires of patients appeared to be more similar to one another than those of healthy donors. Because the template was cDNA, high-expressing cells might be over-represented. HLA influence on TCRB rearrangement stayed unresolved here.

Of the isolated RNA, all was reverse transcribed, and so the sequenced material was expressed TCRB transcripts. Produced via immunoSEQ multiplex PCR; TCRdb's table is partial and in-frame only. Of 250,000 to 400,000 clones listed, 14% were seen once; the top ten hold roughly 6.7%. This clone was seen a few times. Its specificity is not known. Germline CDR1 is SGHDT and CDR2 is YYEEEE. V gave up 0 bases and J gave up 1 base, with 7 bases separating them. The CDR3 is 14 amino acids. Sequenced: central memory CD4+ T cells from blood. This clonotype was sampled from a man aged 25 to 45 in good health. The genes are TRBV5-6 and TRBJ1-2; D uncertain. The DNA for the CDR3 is TGTGCCAGCAGCTTGGAACGGATTAACTATGGCTACACCTTC. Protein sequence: CASSLERINYGYTF.